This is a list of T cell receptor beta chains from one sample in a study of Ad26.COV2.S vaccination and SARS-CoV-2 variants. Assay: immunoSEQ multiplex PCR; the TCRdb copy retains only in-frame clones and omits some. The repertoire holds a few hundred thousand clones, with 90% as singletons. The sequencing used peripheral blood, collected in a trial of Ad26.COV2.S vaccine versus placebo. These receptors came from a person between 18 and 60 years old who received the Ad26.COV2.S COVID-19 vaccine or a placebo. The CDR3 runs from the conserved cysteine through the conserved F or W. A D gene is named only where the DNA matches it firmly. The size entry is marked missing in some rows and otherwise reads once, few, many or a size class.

CDR3 DNA: TGTGCCAGCAGCCATGATAATTCACCCCTCCACTTT
CDR3 protein: CASSHDNSPLHF
D gene: NA
J gene: TRBJ1-6
V gene: TRBV3-1/TRBV3-2
clone size: NA

CDR3 DNA: TGTGCCAGCTCACCTCGGACAGGGGAGTTTTTCTTC
CDR3 protein: CASSPRTGEFFF
D gene: TRBD1
J gene: TRBJ2-1
V gene: TRBV18
clone size: NA

CDR3 DNA: TGCGCCAGCAGCCCGACAGGGAACAGGGAGGGAAATGAGCAGTTCTTC
CDR3 protein: CASSPTGNREGNEQFF
D gene: NA
J gene: TRBJ2-1
V gene: TRBV5-1
clone size: NA

CDR3 DNA: TGTGCCAGTAGTATAGATCAGAATCAGCCCCAGCATTTT
CDR3 protein: CASSIDQNQPQHF
D gene: NA
J gene: TRBJ1-5
V gene: TRBV19
clone size: NA

CDR3 DNA: TGCAGCGTTGTTGAGGGGACGGTTTATGAAAAACTGTTTTTT
CDR3 protein: CSVVEGTVYEKLFF
D gene: NA
J gene: TRBJ1-4
V gene: TRBV29-1
clone size: NA

CDR3 DNA: TGTGCCAGCAGCCAGCTAGGAGGGACAGATACGCAGTATTTT
CDR3 protein: CASSQLGGTDTQYF
D gene: NA
J gene: TRBJ2-3
V gene: TRBV14
clone size: NA

CDR3 DNA: TGTGCCAGCTCTCCCCAAAGCGGAGGGGGAGATACGCAGTATTTT
CDR3 protein: CASSPQSGGGDTQYF
D gene: NA
J gene: TRBJ2-3
V gene: TRBV18
clone size: many

CDR3 DNA: TGTGCCAGCAGTCACAAAGGGGACACCGGGGAGCTGTTTTTT
CDR3 protein: CASSHKGDTGELFF
D gene: NA
J gene: TRBJ2-2
V gene: TRBV6-4
clone size: NA

CDR3 DNA: TGTGCCAGCAGCTCGATGGGACTAGCGGCAGCGCAGTATTTT
CDR3 protein: CASSSMGLAAAQYF
D gene: TRBD2
J gene: TRBJ2-3
V gene: TRBV9
clone size: NA

CDR3 DNA: TGTGCCAACAGTTTCGGGGGAGGGCCCTACAATGAGCAGTTCTTC
CDR3 protein: CANSFGGGPYNEQFF
D gene: TRBD2
J gene: TRBJ2-1
V gene: TRBV6-6
clone size: NA

CDR3 DNA: TGTGCCAGCAGCTTAGGGGCTAGCACAGATACGCAGTATTTT
CDR3 protein: CASSLGASTDTQYF
D gene: NA
J gene: TRBJ2-3
V gene: TRBV7-2
clone size: NA

CDR3 DNA: TGTGCCAGCAGTTACGGAGGCTCCTACGAGCAGTACTTC
CDR3 protein: CASSYGGSYEQYF
D gene: NA
J gene: TRBJ2-7
V gene: TRBV6-6
clone size: NA

CDR3 DNA: TGCGCCAGCAGCTTCGACCCCTCCTACGAGCAGTACTTC
CDR3 protein: CASSFDPSYEQYF
D gene: NA
J gene: TRBJ2-7
V gene: TRBV5-1
clone size: NA

CDR3 DNA: TGTGCCAGCAGCCCGGGGCCCGAAGCTTTCTTT
CDR3 protein: CASSPGPEAFF
D gene: NA
J gene: TRBJ1-1
V gene: TRBV11-2
clone size: NA

CDR3 DNA: TGTGCCAGCAGCGTAGATCGAGGGGGCTCGTACACAGATACGCAGTATTTT
CDR3 protein: CASSVDRGGSYTDTQYF
D gene: TRBD1
J gene: TRBJ2-3
V gene: TRBV9
clone size: NA

CDR3 DNA: TGTGCCAGCAAGGAGGGGCGAAAAAACATTCAGTACTTC
CDR3 protein: CASKEGRKNIQYF
D gene: NA
J gene: TRBJ2-4
V gene: TRBV6-5
clone size: NA

CDR3 DNA: TGCGCCAGCAGCTCAGGGACTAGCGGTGGCTACGAGCAGTACTTC
CDR3 protein: CASSSGTSGGYEQYF
D gene: TRBD2
J gene: TRBJ2-7
V gene: TRBV5-1
clone size: NA